Listed here are 10 T cell receptor beta chains from one sample, sequenced in a study of blood T cell repertoires in COVID-19. The protocol was immunoSEQ multiplex PCR, while the TCRdb copy is restricted to in-frame clones and leaves out a portion. The sample lists 250,000 to 350,000 clones; about 85% were seen once. The specimen sequenced was peripheral blood. Every receptor here comes from a man aged 18 to 29 with active or convalescent COVID-19.

V and J are TRBV7-2 and TRBJ1-4, with D maybe TRBD1 (6 bases). V shed 1 base and J shed 5 bases, with 11 bases lying between them. The germline V gene has CDR1 SGHTA and CDR2 FQGNSA. The CDR3 runs to 15 residues. The CDR3 coding sequence is TGTGCCAGCAGCTTAGTCAGGGGTGAGAATGAAAAACTGTTTTTT. Amino acid sequence: CASSLVRGENEKLFF.

This clone came up once. The chain links TRBV6-5 to TRBJ2-5; 7 positions agree with TRBD1. Germline-derived CDR1 and CDR2 are MNHEY and SVGAGI. This CDR3 comprises 13 residues. The V and J ends lost 7 bases and 5 bases, in that order; junction bases with no gene match: 7. The CDR3 nucleotides read TGTGCCAGCAAAGGACAGGAGCCGGAGACCCAGTACTTC. It is translated as CASKGQEPETQYF.

This clone came up once. The sample holds other DNA sequences that translate to the same CDR3. The J gene is TRBJ2-7, the V gene TRBV12-3 or TRBV12-4; D gene unclear. Deletions cut 3 bases from V and 4 bases from J, with 7 bases between. This CDR3 comprises 12 residues. CDR3 sequence (DNA): TGTGCCAGCAGTTTGTCGGTGTACGAGCAGTACTTC. This gives the protein CASSLSVYEQYF.

This chain uses TRBV3-1 (or the pseudogene TRBV3-2) with TRBJ2-7, with TRBD1 matching over 9 bases. The germline CDR1 and CDR2 sequences are LGHDT and YNNKEL (reference sequence). CDR3 size: 14 residues. V was pared by 8 bases and J by 2 bases, with 7 bases of the junction left unmatched. CDR3 region: CASGRDRVAYEQYF. DNA of the CDR3: TGTGCCAGCGGAAGGGACAGGGTCGCCTACGAGCAGTACTTC.

This chain uses TRBV18 with TRBJ2-1; D is uncertain. V dropped 2 bases and J dropped 7 bases, with 12 bases sitting between them. Per germline, CDR1 KGHSH and CDR2 LQKENI. The CDR3 has 14 residues. The CDR3 DNA reads as TGTGCCAGCTCACCAGAGATCCGCGTAAATGAGCAGTTCTTC. Translated, it gives CASSPEIRVNEQFF.

The V and J genes are TRBV28 and TRBJ1-2; tentatively, D is TRBD1 (6 bases). Per germline, CDR1 MDHEN and CDR2 SYDVKM. CDR3 size: 14 residues. V was cut by 4 bases and J by 1 base, with 10 bases left in between. In DNA, the CDR3 is TGTGCCAGCAGTTGGGCAGGGGATAACTATGGCTACACCTTC. Residues: CASSWAGDNYGYTF.

The chain couples TRBV19 to TRBJ1-2; 7 positions agree with TRBD1. The V gene's germline CDR1 is LNHDA and CDR2 SQIVND (reference sequence). The trim removed 5 bases at V and 5 bases at J, leaving 14 bases unmatched. The CDR3 runs to 16 residues. CDR3 in amino acids: CASSYPGQSIAYGYTF. CDR3 nucleotide sequence: TGTGCCAGTAGTTACCCGGGACAGTCTATCGCTTATGGCTACACCTTC.

A single count supports this clone. The V and J genes are TRBV10-3 and TRBJ2-1, with D hard to call. The CDR3 consists of 12 residues. Trimming took off 10 bases at V and 8 bases at J, with 15 bases between the two ends. CDR1 and CDR2 (germline): ENHRY, SYGVKD. Written as DNA, the CDR3 is TGTGCCAGCCAGACTCGTATCGATGAGCAGTTCTTC. Translating gives CASQTRIDEQFF.

The chain combines TRBV10-3 with TRBJ2-5; possibly TRBD2 for D (6 bases). The V and J ends lost 3 bases and 3 bases respectively, with 11 bases between them. There are 14 residues in the CDR3. Germline CDR1 and CDR2: ENHRY and SYGVKD. The CDR3 DNA reads as TGTGCCATCAGTGAAGTTGGGAGGAAAGAGACCCAGTACTTC. Amino acid sequence: CAISEVGRKETQYF.

V usage is TRBV6-2 or TRBV6-3 and J usage is TRBJ2-3; the D is unclear. Trimming removed 6 bases from V and 5 bases from J, with 9 bases in between. Germline V lookup: CDR1 MNHEY, CDR2 SVGEGT. This CDR3 spans 12 amino acids. In DNA, the CDR3 is TGTGCCAGCAGCCACACGCTAGATACGCAGTATTTT. Its translation: CASSHTLDTQYF.